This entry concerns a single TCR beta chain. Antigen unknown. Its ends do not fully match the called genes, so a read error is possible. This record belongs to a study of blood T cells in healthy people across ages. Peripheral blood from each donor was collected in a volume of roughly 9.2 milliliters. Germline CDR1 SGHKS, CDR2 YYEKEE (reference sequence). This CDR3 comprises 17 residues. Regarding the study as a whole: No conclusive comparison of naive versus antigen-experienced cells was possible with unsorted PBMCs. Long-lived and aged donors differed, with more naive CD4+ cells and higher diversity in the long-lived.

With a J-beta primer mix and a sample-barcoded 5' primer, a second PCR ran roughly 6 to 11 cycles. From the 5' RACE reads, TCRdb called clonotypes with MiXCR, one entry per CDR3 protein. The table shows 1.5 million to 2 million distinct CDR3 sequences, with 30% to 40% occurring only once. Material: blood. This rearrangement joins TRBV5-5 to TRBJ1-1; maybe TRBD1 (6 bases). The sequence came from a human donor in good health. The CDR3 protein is CANSLVGGEGEDTEAFF. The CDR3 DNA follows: TGTGCCAACAGCTTGGTAGGGGGTGAGGGAGAGGACACTGAAGCTTTCTTT.